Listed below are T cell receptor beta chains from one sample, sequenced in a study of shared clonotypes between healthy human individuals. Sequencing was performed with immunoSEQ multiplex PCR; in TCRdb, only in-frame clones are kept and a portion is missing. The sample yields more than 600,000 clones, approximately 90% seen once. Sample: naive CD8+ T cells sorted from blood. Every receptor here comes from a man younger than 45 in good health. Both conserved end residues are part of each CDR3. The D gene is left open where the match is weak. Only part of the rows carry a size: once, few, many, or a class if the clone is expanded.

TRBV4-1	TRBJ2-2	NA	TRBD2	TGCGCCAGCAGCCAACTTGCAGCGGGAGTGACCGGGGAGCTGTTTTTT	CASSQLAAGVTGELFF
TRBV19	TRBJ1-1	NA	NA	TGTGCCAGTAGTTCGCTTGAGAGGGTGCCCTACGAAGCTTTCTTT	CASSSLERVPYEAFF
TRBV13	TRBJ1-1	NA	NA	TGTGCCAGCAGCCCTGAGCGGGGGGTAGCTTTCTTT	CASSPERGVAFF
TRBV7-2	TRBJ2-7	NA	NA	TGTGCCAGCAGCCACCGGGGTTACGAGCAGTACTTC	CASSHRGYEQYF
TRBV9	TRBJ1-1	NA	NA	TGTGCCAGCAGCGTAGGACAGGACATCACTGAAGCTTTCTTT	CASSVGQDITEAFF
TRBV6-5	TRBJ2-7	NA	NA	TGTGCCAGCAGTACCAGGGCGCCGTACGAGCAGTACTTC	CASSTRAPYEQYF
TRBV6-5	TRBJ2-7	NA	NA	TGTGCCAGCAGTTCGCCGTTGGCGGAGCAGTACTTC	CASSSPLAEQYF
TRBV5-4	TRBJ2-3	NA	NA	TGTGCCAGCAGGAGTCGGCCCGACACAGATACGCAGTATTTT	CASRSRPDTDTQYF
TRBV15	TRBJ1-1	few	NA	TGTGCCACCAGCACCACGTGGCCCGGGACAAACACTGAAGCTTTCTTT	CATSTTWPGTNTEAFF
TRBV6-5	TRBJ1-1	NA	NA	TGTGCCAGCAGTTACTCTAGGGGCCTCACTGAAGCTTTCTTT	CASSYSRGLTEAFF
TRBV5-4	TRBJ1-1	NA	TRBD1	TGTGCCAGCAGCACGTCCGGGACAGTCGTTGAAGCTTTCTTT	CASSTSGTVVEAFF
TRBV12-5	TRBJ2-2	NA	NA	TGTGCTAGTGGTTTGGTTGAGACCAACACCGGGGAGCTGTTTTTT	CASGLVETNTGELFF
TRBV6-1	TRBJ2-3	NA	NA	TGTGCCAGCAGTGAAGTTGGCGGCAGACGGGATACGCAGTATTTT	CASSEVGGRRDTQYF
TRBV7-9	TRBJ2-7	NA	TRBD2	TGTGCCAGCAGCTTAGGGCGGGAGGGCATTTACGAGCAGTACTTC	CASSLGREGIYEQYF
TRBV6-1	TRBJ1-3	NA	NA	TGTGCCGGGGACGCCGGGATCTCTGGAAACACCATATATTTT	CAGDAGISGNTIYF
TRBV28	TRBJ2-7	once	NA	TGTGCCAGCAGTTTATTACCAGGGGCGGGCTACGAGCAGTACTTC	CASSLLPGAGYEQYF
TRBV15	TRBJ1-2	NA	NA	TGTGCCACCAGCAGAGATAGGGTCGCCGGGAGGGACTATGGCTACACCTTC	CATSRDRVAGRDYGYTF
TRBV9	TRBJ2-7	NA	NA	TGTGCCAGCAGCCCTGGAGGCGGGACGGTCTCCTACGAGCAGTACTTC	CASSPGGGTVSYEQYF
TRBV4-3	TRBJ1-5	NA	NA	TGCGCCAGCAGCCAAGATCGAGGAGGAGCTCAGCCCCAGCATTTT	CASSQDRGGAQPQHF
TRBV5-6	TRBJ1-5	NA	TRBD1	TGTGCCAGCAGCTTGGGGTCCGGGACAGGGGTGCCCCAGCATTTT	CASSLGSGTGVPQHF
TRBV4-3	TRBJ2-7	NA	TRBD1	TGCGCCAGCAGCCAAGGGACAGGGGGCAGATACGAGCAGTACTTC	CASSQGTGGRYEQYF
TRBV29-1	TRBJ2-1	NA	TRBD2	TGCAGCGTACCCGCCGGGACTAGCGGAAACAATGAGCAGTTCTTC	CSVPAGTSGNNEQFF
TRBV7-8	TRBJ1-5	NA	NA	TGTGCCAGCAGCCTGACTCAGGGTTCTCCTAATCAGCCCCAGCATTTT	CASSLTQGSPNQPQHF
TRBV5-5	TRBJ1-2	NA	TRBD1	TGTGCCAGCAGCAAAGCCGGGACAGGGTATGATGGCTACACCTTC	CASSKAGTGYDGYTF
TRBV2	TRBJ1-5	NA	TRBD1	TGTGCCAGCGGAGCGACAGGGAACGTTGGCAATCAGCCCCAGCATTTT	CASGATGNVGNQPQHF
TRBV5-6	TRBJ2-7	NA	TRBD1	TGTGCCAGCAGCCCGGGACAGGGCTCCTACGAGCAGTACTTC	CASSPGQGSYEQYF